A single sample gave rise to the 6 T cell receptor beta chains below, sequenced in a study of OX40 agonist ivuxolimab in advanced cancers. Clones were sequenced by immunoSEQ multiplex PCR, and TCRdb holds only the in-frame ones, with some missing. This sample has 50,000 to 60,000 clones, with around 90% found just once. The sequenced sample was CD4+ or CD8+ T cells sorted from blood, obtained in a trial of the OX40 agonist ivuxolimab. These receptors all stem from an adult with an advanced solid tumor such as melanoma, head and neck, liver or kidney cancer.

V is TRBV30 and J is TRBJ1-2; weak D call: TRBD1 (5 bases). The CDR3 length is 12 residues. Germline V gene data show CDR1 as GTSNPN and CDR2 as SVGIG (reference sequence). The V gene lost 1 base and the J gene lost 4 bases, with 7 bases spanning the gap. CDR3 nucleotides: TGTGCCTGGAGTGGACAGTCCTATGGCTACACCTTC. Its protein product is CAWSGQSYGYTF.

This clone appeared a single time. V and J are TRBV11-2 and TRBJ2-7; 11 bases agree with TRBD2. J lost 3 bases, V lost 3 bases, and 7 bases had no gene match. The germline gives CDR1 SGHAT, CDR2 FQNNGV. The CDR3 has 16 amino acids. The CDR3 bases are TGTGCCAGCAGCTTGGTAGGGACTAGCGGAGGCTACGAGCAGTACTTC. This gives the protein CASSLVGTSGGYEQYF.

This rearrangement joins TRBV18 to TRBJ2-3, with D unclear. This CDR3 region has 12 residues. V lost 2 bases and J lost 5, with 5 bases in between. Germline CDR1 reads KGHSH; CDR2 reads LQKENI. The CDR3 reads CASSPSGDTQYF. The CDR3 nucleotides read TGTGCCAGCTCACCATCGGGAGATACGCAGTATTTT.

The chain employs TRBV16 and TRBJ2-7; D gene ambiguous. From germline, CDR1 is KGHSY and CDR2 FQNENV. CDR3 size: 16 residues. V lost 0 bases and J lost 1, with 13 bases in between. The CDR3 DNA is TGTGCCAGCAGCCAATCCCCGGTGGGCAGTTCCTACGAGCAGTACTTC. Encoded protein: CASSQSPVGSSYEQYF. Looking up the rest from reference TRBV16 and TRBJ2-7 gives the full variable domain: GEEVAQTPKHLVRGEGQKAKLYCAPIKGHSYVFWYQQVLKNEFKFLISFQNENVFDETGMPKERFSAKCLPNSPCSLEIQATKLEDSAVYFCASSQSPVGSSYEQYFGPGTRLTVT.

The chain combines TRBV6-6 with TRBJ2-1; D possibly corresponds to TRBD2 (6 bases). Germline V lookup: CDR1 MNHNY, CDR2 SVGAGI (reference sequence). This CDR3 region has 15 residues. The germline V and J ends were trimmed by 2 bases and 0 bases, with 8 bases remaining between them. Written as DNA, the CDR3 is TGTGCCAGCAGTTACGCGGGGAGCTCCTACAATGAGCAGTTCTTC. Translating it yields CASSYAGSSYNEQFF.

The chain joins TRBV5-4 to TRBJ2-5, with a possible D match to TRBD2 (7 bases). Germline CDR1 and CDR2: SGHNT and YYREEE (reference sequence). V lost 5 bases, J lost 1 base, and 12 bases lay in between. The CDR3 totals 14 residues. CDR3 sequence (DNA): TGTGCCAGCAGTAGGGGGGGGGCCCAAGAGACCCAGTACTTC. It encodes CASSRGGAQETQYF.